The entry below describes one T cell receptor beta chain. Its antigen is not identified. The data originate from a study of T cell responses to AZD1222 COVID-19 vaccine. Study findings and constraints: Clonal diversity was possibly underestimated, and white British individuals and females predominated among donors. The breadth and depth of Spike-specific TCRs increased once two AZD1222 doses had been given. At 160-218 and 743-854, vaccine-associated CD4 TCRs were dominant, and they spanned spike. Unmutated variant regions are reportedly the target of nearly half of TCRs that are spike-specific.

V lost 5 bases, J lost 3 bases, and 11 bases lay in between. The CDR3 runs 13 residues. Germline loops: CDR1 MNHEY, CDR2 SMNVEV (reference sequence). The protocol was immunoSEQ multiplex PCR, while the TCRdb copy is restricted to in-frame clones and leaves out a portion. In the table there are 170,000 or so clones, roughly 91% of which are singletons. The starting material was peripheral blood, obtained 28 days after the second dose of the MenACWY control vaccine. The receptor was derived from an adult who received the MenACWY meningococcal vaccine as a control. The chain links TRBV27 to TRBJ2-7; the D gene is possibly TRBD1 (5 bases). The CDR3 DNA reads TGTGCCAGCAGTCCAGGCAGGGACTACGAGCAGTACTTC. Encoded protein: CASSPGRDYEQYF.